These 28 T cell receptor beta chains were all obtained from the same sample, sequenced in a study of blood T cell repertoires in COVID-19. Clones were read by immunoSEQ multiplex PCR, and TCRdb kept only the in-frame ones, dropping some. The data show roughly 300,000 clones, with roughly nine tenths seen just once and 1.5% to 2% held by the top ten. Sequencing was done on a sample of peripheral blood. Every receptor here comes from a woman aged 25 to 39 with COVID-19, enrolled during active disease.

The rearrangement uses TRBV6-6 and TRBJ1-5; D call uncertain. From germline, CDR1 is MNHNY and CDR2 SVGAGI (reference sequence). Trimming removed 2 bases from V and 1 base from J, with 3 bases in between. The length of the CDR3 is 13 residues. CDR3 sequence: CASSYVSNQPQHF. The CDR3 region has the DNA TGTGCCAGCAGTTACGTAAGCAATCAGCCCCAGCATTTT.

This rearrangement joins TRBV7-9 to TRBJ1-2; D remains unclear. This CDR3 has 11 amino acids. Deletions cut 4 bases from V and 3 bases from J, with 3 bases between. CDR1 and CDR2 (germline): SEHNR, FQNEAQ (reference sequence). The CDR3 is CASSSYYGYTF. The CDR3 region has the DNA TGTGCCAGCAGCTCGTACTATGGCTACACCTTC.

The rearrangement uses TRBV27 and TRBJ2-2; D uncertain. Germline CDR1 MNHEY, CDR2 SMNVEV (reference sequence). This CDR3 is 12 amino acids long. Trimming removed 3 bases from V and 5 bases from J, with 4 bases in between. CDR3 sequence: CASSFITGELFF. In DNA, the CDR3 is TGTGCCAGCAGTTTCATTACCGGGGAGCTGTTTTTT.

This clone appeared once. This rearrangement joins TRBV3-1 (or the pseudogene TRBV3-2) to TRBJ2-1; 7 bases align to TRBD1. Trimming removed 7 bases from V and 6 bases from J; junction bases left unmatched: 9. The CDR3 contains 14 residues. The germline V gene encodes CDR1 LGHDT and CDR2 YNNKEL (reference sequence). DNA for the CDR3: TGTGCCAGCACCTCTAGGGGGCTGGCCAATGAGCAGTTCTTC. This codes for CASTSRGLANEQFF.

V and J are TRBV4-2 and TRBJ1-2; 7 bases fit TRBD1. Per the germline V gene, CDR1 is LGHNA and CDR2 is YNFKEQ. With 1 base clipped from V and 3 bases from J, the junction kept 5 bases outside the gene matches. CDR3 length: 15 residues. The CDR3 DNA sequence: TGTGCCAGCAGCCAAGTAGGAACAGGGGACTATGGCTACACCTTC. Translation gives CASSQVGTGDYGYTF.

This clone was seen a single time. The chain has TRBV6-1 and TRBJ1-5; a weak D match, TRBD1 (6 bases). The CDR3 totals 15 residues. Per the germline V gene, CDR1 is MNHNS and CDR2 is SASEGT. Trimming cost V 3 bases and J 5 bases, with 14 bases left between them. The CDR3 loop reads CASSDRGGIYQPQHF. CDR3 coding DNA: TGTGCCAGCAGTGATCGAGGGGGTATTTATCAGCCCCAGCATTTT.

The rearrangement uses TRBV5-1 and TRBJ1-1, with 10 bases matching TRBD1. With 4 bases clipped from V and 3 bases from J, the junction kept 9 bases outside the gene matches. The CDR3 is made up of 16 amino acids. From germline, CDR1 is SGHRS and CDR2 YFSETQ. CDR3 nucleotide sequence: TGCGCCAGCAGCAGAGGACAGGGGGGAGAGGACACTGAAGCTTTCTTT. This codes for CASSRGQGGEDTEAFF. The whole variable domain, remainder taken from reference TRBV5-1 and TRBJ1-1, is KAGVTQTPRYLIKTRGQQVTLSCSPISGHRSVSWYQQTPGQGLQFLFEYFSETQRNKGNFPGRFSGRQFSNSRSEMNVSTLELGDSALYLCASSRGQGGEDTEAFFGQGTRLTVV.

V is TRBV7-9 and J is TRBJ2-1; TRBD1 matches 10 bases. With V trimmed by 5 bases and J by 7 bases, 8 bases remained unmatched. The CDR3 is 15 residues long. CDR1 and CDR2 (germline): SEHNR, FQNEAQ (reference sequence). This CDR3 reads CASSPRQGAENEQFF. The CDR3 DNA reads as TGTGCCAGCAGCCCTCGACAGGGGGCGGAAAATGAGCAGTTCTTC.

This clone was recorded a few times. This rearrangement joins TRBV7-9 to TRBJ1-2, with D hard to call. CDR1 and CDR2 from the germline V gene are SEHNR and FQNEAQ (reference sequence). Trimming took 5 bases from V and 10 from J, leaving 11 bases between them. The CDR3 is 11 amino acids. The CDR3 coding sequence is TGTGCCAGCAGCCATGGGGAGGACTACACCTTC. Translated: CASSHGEDYTF.

This chain connects TRBV3-1 (or the pseudogene TRBV3-2) to TRBJ1-2; possibly TRBD1 for D (6 bases). Germline values: CDR1 LGHDT, CDR2 YNNKEL (reference sequence). CDR3 length: 14 amino acids. V dropped 4 bases and J dropped 4 bases, with 13 bases sitting between them. The CDR3 DNA sequence: TGTGCCAGCAGCCCCCGGGACACCCTCTATGGCTACACCTTC. This encodes CASSPRDTLYGYTF.

The chain combines TRBV12-5 with TRBJ2-5; unclear D gene. CDR1 is LGHNT, CDR2 FRNRAP, per germline. The V end lost 6 bases, the J end lost 4 bases, and 15 bases lay between the germline ends. The CDR3 loop spans 14 amino acids. The CDR3 DNA reads TGTGCTAGTGGACCCGACTCGAACACAGAGACCCAGTACTTC. It encodes CASGPDSNTETQYF.

This chain uses TRBV15 with TRBJ1-5; TRBD1 matches 7 bases. This CDR3 contains 14 residues. The trim removed 5 bases at V and 1 base at J, leaving 2 bases unmatched. Germline CDR1 LNHNV, CDR2 YYDKDF (reference sequence). The CDR3, as DNA: TGTGCCACCAGCCAGGGACAGAGCAATCAGCCCCAGCATTTT. This sequence encodes CATSQGQSNQPQHF.

The table lists this clone with a count of one. V usage is TRBV6-5 and J usage is TRBJ2-3; 11 bases map to TRBD2. The germline V gene encodes CDR1 MNHEY and CDR2 SVGAGI. The V segment lost 5 bases and the J segment 4 bases; nucleotides outside the gene matches: 5. CDR3 length equals 15 residues. CDR3 sequence reads: CASSRSGGGPDTQYF. The CDR3 DNA sequence: TGTGCCAGCAGTCGTAGCGGGGGGGGTCCAGATACGCAGTATTTT.

The V gene is TRBV7-2, the J gene TRBJ1-6; TRBD1 matches 7 bases. The CDR3 runs to 15 residues. The trim removed 5 bases at V and 4 bases at J, leaving 5 bases unmatched. Germline assignment: CDR1 SGHTA and CDR2 FQGNSA. CDR3 protein: CASSPMTGYNSPLHF. In nucleotides, the CDR3 is TGTGCCAGCAGCCCGATGACAGGGTATAATTCACCCCTCCACTTT.

The rearrangement links TRBV7-2 to TRBJ1-2, with D tentatively TRBD1 (5 bases). The CDR3 sequence is 13 residues long. Germline CDR1 reads SGHTA; CDR2 reads FQGNSA. The V end lost 1 base, the J end lost 3 bases, and 6 bases lay between the germline ends. CDR3 sequence: CASSLGGDYGYTF. The CDR3 DNA reads TGTGCCAGCAGCTTAGGGGGGGACTATGGCTACACCTTC.

CDR3 region: CASRSRDEQFF. For the CDR3, the DNA is TGTGCCAGCAGGTCTCGGGATGAGCAGTTCTTC. The chain recombines TRBV28 with TRBJ2-1; no definite D call. The CDR3 spans 11 residues. The V end was cut by 6 bases, the J end by 8 bases, with 8 bases between. Per germline, CDR1 MDHEN and CDR2 SYDVKM.

The V and J genes are TRBV11-3 and TRBJ2-6; TRBD1 might be the D (6 bases). Trimming shortened V by 7 bases and J by 4 bases, and 14 bases separated the two germline ends. CDR3 length equals 15 residues. The germline V gene has CDR1 SGHNT and CDR2 YENEEA. DNA for the CDR3: TGTGCCAGCACCTCGCAGGGGATCGGGGCCAACGTCCTGACTTTC. The encoded protein is CASTSQGIGANVLTF.

This rearrangement joins TRBV2 to TRBJ2-1, with TRBD2 identical over 8 bases. Looked up from germline, CDR1 is SNHLY and CDR2 is FYNNEI. V gave up 7 bases and J gave up 9 bases; unmatched junction bases: 5. CDR3 length: 12 amino acids. The CDR3 region has the DNA TGTGCCAGCACCCGGGGGGGTCTTGAGCAGTTCTTC. Translated, it gives CASTRGGLEQFF.

The J gene is TRBJ1-3, the V gene TRBV2, with no clear D. The CDR3 consists of 13 residues. Germline CDR1 SNHLY, CDR2 FYNNEI. V was clipped by 2 bases and J by 7 bases, with 9 bases between them. Written as DNA, the CDR3 is TGTGCCAGCAGTGAATTTCTTGGCAACACCATATATTTT. Translation: CASSEFLGNTIYF. The full variable domain, rest sourced from reference TRBV2 and TRBJ1-3, is EPEVTQTPSHQVTQMGQEVILRCVPISNHLYFYWYRQILGQKVEFLVSFYNNEISEKSEIFDDQFSVERPDGSNFTLKIRSTKLEDSAMYFCASSEFLGNTIYFGEGSWLTVV.

V gene TRBV5-1 combines with J gene TRBJ1-4; possibly TRBD1 for D (5 bases). The germline V gene has CDR1 SGHRS and CDR2 YFSETQ. The CDR3 is 14 residues long. V was clipped by 8 bases and J by 1 base, with 12 bases between them. The CDR3 nucleotides read TGCGCCAGTCAAGTCGGGGGAACTAATGAAAAACTGTTTTTT. Encoded protein: CASQVGGTNEKLFF. Full variable domain (remainder filled in from reference TRBV5-1 and TRBJ1-4): KAGVTQTPRYLIKTRGQQVTLSCSPISGHRSVSWYQQTPGQGLQFLFEYFSETQRNKGNFPGRFSGRQFSNSRSEMNVSTLELGDSALYLCASQVGGTNEKLFFGSGTQLSVL.

The CDR3 loop reads CASSFRTGGRTGELFF. DNA of the CDR3: TGTGCCAGCAGCTTTAGGACAGGGGGCAGAACCGGGGAGCTGTTTTTT. V and J are TRBV7-2 and TRBJ2-2, with 11 bases that match TRBD1. Trimming at V came to 3 bases and at J to 5 bases, leaving 5 bases not matched to a gene. This CDR3 spans 16 amino acids. Looked up from germline, CDR1 is SGHTA and CDR2 is FQGNSA.

The chain links TRBV12-3 or TRBV12-4 to TRBJ2-1; D is perhaps TRBD2 (6 bases). The CDR3 extends over 13 amino acids. V lost 3 bases and J 10 bases, leaving 13 bases between the germline ends. This CDR3 is CASSFESGSEQFF. The CDR3 DNA follows: TGTGCCAGCAGTTTTGAAAGCGGGTCAGAGCAGTTCTTC.

The chain employs TRBV16 and TRBJ1-5; D is ambiguous. Trimming pared 2 bases from V and 8 bases from J, leaving 13 bases between. The CDR3 has 14 amino acids. Germline assignment: CDR1 KGHSY and CDR2 FQNENV. The CDR3 DNA follows: TGTGCCAGCAGCCAAATTACAACCCTGGAGCCCCAGCATTTT. This sequence encodes CASSQITTLEPQHF.

V is TRBV12-3 or TRBV12-4 and J is TRBJ1-1, with 7 bases identical to TRBD1. This CDR3 region has 13 residues. J gave up 10 bases and V 2 bases, and 7 bases lay outside the gene matches. The CDR3: CASSLSQGTVAFF. DNA for the CDR3: TGTGCCAGCAGTTTAAGTCAAGGGACAGTAGCTTTCTTT.

V and J are TRBV10-3 and TRBJ1-1; 8 positions match TRBD1. Germline V gives CDR1 ENHRY, CDR2 SYGVKD. The CDR3 sequence is 12 residues long. The V segment lost 10 bases and the J segment 7 bases; nucleotides outside the gene matches: 8. CDR3 sequence reads: CATRTGLDEAFF. CDR3 in DNA: TGTGCCACACGGACAGGGTTGGATGAAGCTTTCTTT.

This clone turned up a few times. The V call is TRBV7-8, the J call TRBJ1-6; D call uncertain. CDR1 is SGHVS and CDR2 is FQNEAQ in the germline V gene. The CDR3 length is 15 residues. The germline V and J ends were trimmed by 2 bases and 6 bases, with 11 bases remaining between them. CDR3 DNA sequence: TGTGCCAGCAGCTTAAACCCCGGCGGTAATTCACCCCTCCACTTT. Protein product: CASSLNPGGNSPLHF.

This chain connects TRBV9 to TRBJ2-2, with 10 bases that match TRBD1. Germline V gene lookup returns CDR1 SGDLS and CDR2 YYNGEE. V lost 4 bases, J lost 7 bases, and 10 bases stayed unmatched. The CDR3 spans 16 residues. Here the CDR3 DNA reads TGTGCCAGCAGCCCAGACAGGGGGCTGTTGGACGGGGAGCTGTTTTTT. Its protein product is CASSPDRGLLDGELFF. The full variable domain, completed using reference TRBV9 and TRBJ2-2, is DSGVTQTPKHLITATGQRVTLRCSPRSGDLSVYWYQQSLDQGLQFLIQYYNGEERAKGNILERFSAQQFPDLHSELNLSSLELGDSALYFCASSPDRGLLDGELFFGEGSRLTVL.

The J gene is TRBJ1-1, the V gene TRBV11-2, with unresolved D. CDR1 and CDR2 (germline): SGHAT, FQNNGV. With 2 bases removed from V and 2 bases from J, the gap between germline ends came to 9 bases. This CDR3 has 14 residues. The CDR3 is CASSLLLTNTEAFF. The CDR3 DNA follows: TGTGCCAGCAGCTTACTCTTAACTAACACTGAAGCTTTCTTT.